This TCR beta chain was identified in a study of T-cell memory formation after mild COVID-19. For the study at large: TCR clusters were largely donor specific.

The length of the CDR3 is 14 residues. The V end lost 4 bases, the J end lost 2 bases, and 11 bases lay between the germline ends. This clonotype was recorded many times. 5'RACE, which relied on constant-segment primers, yielded TCR alpha and TCR beta cDNA libraries carrying sample barcodes and UMIs. TCRdb re-analysed the 5' RACE reads in MiXCR, keeping a single row per CDR3 protein. The sample includes 300,000 to 400,000 distinct CDR3 sequences, approximately 13% seen only once; the top ten take about a fifth. This sequence was found in a man in his late teens or twenties who had mild COVID-19 (a few samples of this study predate the infection). Cell type and time point are not known. The J gene is TRBJ2-5, the V gene TRBV12-3 or TRBV12-4; D gene ambiguous. The sample comprised PBMCs or a T cell subset sorted from them (not recorded which). CDR3 in amino acids: CASSSLNRQETQYF. The CDR3, as DNA: TGTGCCAGCAGTTCCTTGAACAGACAAGAGACCCAGTACTTC.